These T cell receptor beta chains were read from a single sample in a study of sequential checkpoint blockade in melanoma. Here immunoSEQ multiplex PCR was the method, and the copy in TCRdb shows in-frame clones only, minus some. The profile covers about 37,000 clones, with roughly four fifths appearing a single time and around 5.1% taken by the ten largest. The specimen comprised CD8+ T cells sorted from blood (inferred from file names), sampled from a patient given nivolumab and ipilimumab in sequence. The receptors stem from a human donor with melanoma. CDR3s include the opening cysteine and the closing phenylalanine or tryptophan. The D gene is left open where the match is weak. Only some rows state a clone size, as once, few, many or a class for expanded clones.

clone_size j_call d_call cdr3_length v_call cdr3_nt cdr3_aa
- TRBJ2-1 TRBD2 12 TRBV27 TGTGCCAGCAGTACACTAGCGAATGAGCAGTTCTTC CASSTLANEQFF
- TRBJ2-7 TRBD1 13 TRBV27 TGTGCCAGCGGATCCGGGACAGATTACGAGCAGTACTTC CASGSGTDYEQYF
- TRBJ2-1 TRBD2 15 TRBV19 TGTGCCAGTAGCCCCGGCGGGAGCTCCTACAATGAGCAGTTCTTC CASSPGGSSYNEQFF
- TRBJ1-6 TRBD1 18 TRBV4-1 TGCGCCAGCAGCCAATACTACAGACAGGGTGGGGCGAATTCACCCCTCCACTTT CASSQYYRQGGANSPLHF
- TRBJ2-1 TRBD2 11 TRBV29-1 TGCAGCGTAGCGGGGAACAATGAGCAGTTCTTC CSVAGNNEQFF
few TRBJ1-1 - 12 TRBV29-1 TGCAGCGCCGCCCCAGGGGCCACTGAAGCTTTCTTT CSAAPGATEAFF
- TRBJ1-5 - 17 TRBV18 TGTGCCAGCTCACCATACGCGACAGAAACCAGCAATCAGCCCCAGCATTTT CASSPYATETSNQPQHF
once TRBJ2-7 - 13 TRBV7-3 TGTGCCAGCAGCTTAGCAGGATCCTACGAGCAGTACTTC CASSLAGSYEQYF
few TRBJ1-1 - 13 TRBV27 TGTGCCAGCAGTTTATCGATAAACACAGAAGCTTTCTTT CASSLSINTEAFF
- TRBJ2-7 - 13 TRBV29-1 TGCAGCGTTGAAGAAAGAGGCGGTACCGAGCAGTACTTC CSVEERGGTEQYF
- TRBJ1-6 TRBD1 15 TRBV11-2 TGTGCCAGCAGCTTCGGGACAGTCGTGTATTCACCCCTCCACTTT CASSFGTVVYSPLHF
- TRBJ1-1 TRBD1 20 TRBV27 TGTGCCAGCAGTTTATCGCCATTGCCAGGGGGTTTTGGGGTATACACTGAAGCTTTCTTT CASSLSPLPGGFGVYTEAFF
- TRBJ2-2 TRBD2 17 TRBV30 TGTGCCTGGAAAAATGCTGGGCGGGGGGCGTACACCGGGGAGCTGTTTTTT CAWKNAGRGAYTGELFF
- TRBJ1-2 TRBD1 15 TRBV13 TGTGCCAGCAGCCTGGGACAGGGAGCTAACTATGGCTACACCTTC CASSLGQGANYGYTF
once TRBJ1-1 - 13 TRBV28 TGTGCCAGCAGCCCCAGGCCTAACACTGAAGCTTTCTTT CASSPRPNTEAFF
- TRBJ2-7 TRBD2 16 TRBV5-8 TGTGCCAGCAGCCGGCGGGGCGGGGGGCCCTCCTACGAGCAGTACTTC CASSRRGGGPSYEQYF
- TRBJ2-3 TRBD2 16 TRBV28 TGTGCCAGCAGTTTTTCCCGGACTAGCGGCACAGATACGCAGTATTTT CASSFSRTSGTDTQYF
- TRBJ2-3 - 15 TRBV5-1 TGCGCCAGCAGCTTGGGAGCGGCCGGCACAGATACGCAGTATTTT CASSLGAAGTDTQYF
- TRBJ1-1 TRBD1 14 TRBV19 TGTGCCAGTAGTTTACAGGGGGCTGGAACTGAAGCTTTCTTT CASSLQGAGTEAFF
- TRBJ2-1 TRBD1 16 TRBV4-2 TGTGCCAGCAGCCAGGAGGCGGGACAGGGTAACAATGAGCAGTTCTTC CASSQEAGQGNNEQFF
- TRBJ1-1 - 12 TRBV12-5 TGTGCTAGTGGTTTGACTATACGGGAAGCTTTCTTT CASGLTIREAFF
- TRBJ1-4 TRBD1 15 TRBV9 TGTGCCAGCAGCGTAGATCCGGGACAGGATGAAAAACTGTTTTTT CASSVDPGQDEKLFF
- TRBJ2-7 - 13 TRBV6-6 TGTGCCAGCAGTTACCAGGGGTTCTACGAGCAGTACTTC CASSYQGFYEQYF
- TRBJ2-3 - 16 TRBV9 TGTGCCAGCAGCGCTCTCGCCAGAGGGAGCACAGATACGCAGTATTTT CASSALARGSTDTQYF
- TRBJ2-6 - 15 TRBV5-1 TGCGCCAGCAGCTTGTCAGGGTCTGGGGCCAACGTCCTGACTTTC CASSLSGSGANVLTF
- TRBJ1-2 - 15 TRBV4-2 TGTGCCAGCAGCTCCCTCCAAGGGAGTAACTATGGCTACACCTTC CASSSLQGSNYGYTF
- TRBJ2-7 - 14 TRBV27 TGTGCCAGCAGTCCCCGAGGGGGTGCCTACGAGCAGTACTTC CASSPRGGAYEQYF
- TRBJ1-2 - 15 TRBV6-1 TGTGCCAGCAACCACCAAGAATACGACAGCTATGGCTACACCTTC CASNHQEYDSYGYTF
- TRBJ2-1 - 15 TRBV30 TGTGCCTGGAGTGTAGTGGCTATAAAGGACTATGAGCAGTTCTTC CAWSVVAIKDYEQFF
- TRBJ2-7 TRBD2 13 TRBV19 TGTGCCAGTAGTTTACTAGCGGGGCGAGAGCAGTACTTC CASSLLAGREQYF
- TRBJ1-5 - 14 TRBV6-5 TGTGCCAGCAGAGCAGGTTTGGGCAATCAGCCCCAGCATTTT CASRAGLGNQPQHF
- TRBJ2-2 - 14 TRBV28 TGTGCCAGCAGTTCAACGTCGGTCACCGGGGAGCTGTTTTTT CASSSTSVTGELFF
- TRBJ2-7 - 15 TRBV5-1 TGCGCCAGCAGCTTGGTTTGGGAGGGACACCACGAGCAGTACTTC CASSLVWEGHHEQYF
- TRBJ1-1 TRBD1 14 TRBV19 TGTGCCAGTAGTTCAGGACAGGGATACACTGAAGCTTTCTTT CASSSGQGYTEAFF
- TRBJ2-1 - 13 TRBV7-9 TGTGCCAGCAGCTTAGGTCTCGTGGGCGTGCAGTTCTTC CASSLGLVGVQFF
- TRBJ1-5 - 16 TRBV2 TGTGCCAGCAGTGAAGAGGCTGCACCCAGGAATCAGCCCCAGCATTTT CASSEEAAPRNQPQHF
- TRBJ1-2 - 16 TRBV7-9 TGTGCCAGCAGCCCGGTGGCGGGGGCGCGGATTTATGGCTACACCTTC CASSPVAGARIYGYTF
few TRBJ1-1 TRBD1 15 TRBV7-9 TGTGCCAGCAGCTCCTCGACAGGGGTGAACACTGAAGCTTTCTTT CASSSSTGVNTEAFF
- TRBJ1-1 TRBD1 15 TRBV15 TGTGCCACCAGGCGATCAGGGGGCGAACCCTCTGAAGCTTTCTTT CATRRSGGEPSEAFF
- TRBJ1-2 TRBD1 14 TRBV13 TGTGCCAGCAGCTCCGACAGGGCTTTCTATGGCTACACCTTC CASSSDRAFYGYTF
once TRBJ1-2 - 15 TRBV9 TGTGCCAGCAGCGTTCTTGGGAGGGGGGCAGATGGCTACACCTTC CASSVLGRGADGYTF
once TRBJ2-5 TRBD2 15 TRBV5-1 TGCGCCAGCAGCTTGGTAGCGGGAGGGGGAGAGACCCAGTACTTC CASSLVAGGGETQYF
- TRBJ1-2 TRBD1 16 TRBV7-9 TGTGCCAGCAGCTTAGTAGGACAGGGAGAAAACTATGGCTACACCTTC CASSLVGQGENYGYTF
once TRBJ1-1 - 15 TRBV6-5 TGTGCCAGCAGTTACTCGATTACGGGGGGCACTGAAGCTTTCTTT CASSYSITGGTEAFF